The sequence of this TCR beta chain was determined in a study of T and B cells in COVID-19 patients. The sample holds a few counts of this clonotype. The CDR3 loop spans 14 amino acids. Trimming took 3 bases from V and 4 from J; bases not matched to a gene: 5. The germline V gene has CDR1 SGHNT and CDR2 YYREEE (reference sequence). TRB was amplified from about 250-500 ng of blood genomic DNA. TRB rearrangements were amplified by multiplex PCR with BIOMED2 TRB-A/B primers. Via MiXCR, TCRdb re-called the multiplex PCR reads, giving one row per CDR3 protein. The table lists around 25,000 distinct CDR3 sequences, over 25% of them singletons.

Sequenced material: blood. The TCR comes from a human donor who had recovered from COVID-19. V gene TRBV5-4 combines with J gene TRBJ2-5; TRBD2 aligns across 8 bases. DNA for the CDR3: TGTGCCAGCAGCTGGAAGCGGGAGCTAGAGACCCAGTACTTC. Protein: CASSWKRELETQYF. Filled out from reference TRBV5-4 and TRBJ2-5, the complete variable domain reads ETGVTQSPTHLIKTRGQQVTLRCSSQSGHNTVSWYQQALGQGPQFIFQYYREEENGRGNFPPRFSGLQFPNYSSELNVNALELDDSALYLCASSWKRELETQYFGPGTRLLVL.